The present T cell receptor (beta chain) was sequenced within a study of blood T cell repertoires in COVID-19. Study-level background: Material from acute and convalescent COVID-19 was sourced from the United States, Italy and Spain. Nucleic acid was either cDNA or gDNA, and it came from T cells, B-cell-depleted T cells, or PBMCs.

V lost 7 bases and J lost 6, with 10 bases in between. CDR3 size: 13 residues. Germline V gene data show CDR1 as LNHDA and CDR2 as SQIVND (reference sequence). The assay was immunoSEQ multiplex PCR, and TCRdb's table has in-frame clones only and misses some. The sample yields 390,000 or so clones, roughly 90% seen once. The TCR was taken from a man aged 18 to 30 with active or convalescent COVID-19. Source material: peripheral blood. The chain has TRBV19 and TRBJ1-6; D perhaps matches TRBD1 (5 bases). The DNA for the CDR3 is TGTGCCAGTAAACGCGGGGCTAATTCACCCCTCCACTTT. This codes for CASKRGANSPLHF. The full variable domain, rest sourced from reference TRBV19 and TRBJ1-6, is DGGITQSPKYLFRKEGQNVTLSCEQNLNHDAMYWYRQDPGQGLRLIYYSQIVNDFQKGDIAEGYSVSREKKESFPLTVTSAQKNPTAFYLCASKRGANSPLHFGNGTRLTVT.